These 7 T cell receptor beta chains came from one sample sequenced in a study of patients and donors after allogeneic stem cell transplantation. TCRdb re-derived calls from the RT-PCR reads in MiXCR, one entry per CDR3 protein. The data contain approximately 150,000 distinct CDR3 sequences, approximately 25% of them singletons. The specimen sequenced was blood, either unsorted or a sorted T cell fraction (not recorded which). The receptors here all came from a human donor who was either an allogeneic HSCT recipient or a stem cell or donor lymphocyte infusion donor (not recorded which). It is not recorded whose cells these are; they may come from a transplant donor.

This clonotype has more than one count but fewer than ten. V usage is TRBV5-1 and J usage is TRBJ1-1, with a possible D match to TRBD1 (6 bases). CDR3 length: 14 residues. CDR1 is SGHRS, CDR2 YFSETQ, per germline. V lost 6 bases to trimming and J lost 1 base, with 13 bases between them. Here the CDR3 DNA reads TGCGCCAGCAACACAGGGAGTTGGAACACTGAAGCTTTCTTT. It codes for CASNTGSWNTEAFF.

This clonotype was seen only a few times. The chain combines TRBV2 with TRBJ1-2; TRBD1 might be the D (6 bases). The germline CDR1 and CDR2 sequences are SNHLY and FYNNEI. The CDR3 is 16 residues long. V lost 7 bases and J lost 4, with 22 bases in between. In DNA form, the CDR3 reads TGTGCCAGCATCCCGGACAGCCCGAGTGGAGGCTATGGCTACACCTTC. This encodes CASIPDSPSGGYGYTF.

This chain links TRBV20-1 with TRBJ1-6; TRBD1 might be the D (5 bases). This CDR3 contains 13 residues. Trimming removed 3 bases from V and 9 bases from J, with 12 bases in between. Per germline, CDR1 DFQATT and CDR2 SNEGSKA (reference sequence). The chain's CDR3 is CSASLQGASPLHF. CDR3 DNA: TGCAGTGCTAGTCTCCAGGGCGCTTCACCCCTCCACTTT.

J is TRBJ2-7 and V is TRBV5-1; unclear D gene. Looked up from germline, CDR1 is SGHRS and CDR2 is YFSETQ. V was trimmed by 0 bases and J by 4 bases, leaving 11 bases between them. CDR3 length equals 14 residues. The CDR3 region is CASSLANSLYEQYF. In nucleotides, the CDR3 is TGCGCCAGCAGCTTGGCCAACAGCCTGTACGAGCAGTACTTC.

This clonotype appeared a few times. In DNA form, the CDR3 reads TGCGCCAGCATCTTCGAAGGGGAATACTACACTGAAGCTTTCTTT. Encoded protein: CASIFEGEYYTEAFF. This chain uses TRBV5-1 with TRBJ1-1; D is perhaps TRBD1 (5 bases). The CDR3 has 15 residues. Germline loops: CDR1 SGHRS, CDR2 YFSETQ. V lost 6 bases and J lost 3, with 18 bases in between.

This clonotype has more than one count but fewer than ten. The gene calls are TRBV7-2 and TRBJ2-5; D not resolved. Trimming pared 1 base from V and 3 bases from J, leaving 3 bases between. Germline V gene lookup returns CDR1 SGHTA and CDR2 FQGNSA. This CDR3 spans 12 amino acids. In nucleotides, the CDR3 is TGTGCCAGCAGCTTAGTGGAAGAGACCCAGTACTTC. It encodes CASSLVEETQYF. The full variable domain, completed using reference TRBV7-2 and TRBJ2-5, is GAGVSQSPSNKVTEKGKDVELRCDPISGHTALYWYRQSLGQGLEFLIYFQGNSAPDKSGLPSDRFSAERTGGSVSTLTIQRTQQEDSAVYLCASSLVEETQYFGPGTRLLVL.

This clonotype was recorded a few times. The V gene is TRBV21-1, the J gene TRBJ1-4. TRBV21-1 is flagged as a pseudogene. There are 17 residues in the CDR3. CDR3 region: CASSKFCWAATNEKLFF. CDR3 nucleotides: TGTGCCAGCAGCAAATTTTGCTGGGCAGCAACTAATGAAAAACTGTTTTTT.